Given below is one TCR beta chain in context. This sample was taken from a study of OX40 agonist ivuxolimab in advanced cancers. The germline CDR1 and CDR2 sequences are DFQATT and SNEGSKA (reference sequence). V gave up 2 bases and J gave up 8 bases, with 9 bases separating them. This CDR3 spans 11 amino acids. Produced via immunoSEQ multiplex PCR; TCRdb's table is partial and in-frame only. This table has about 62,000 clones, 82% appearing once. The J gene is TRBJ1-2, the V gene TRBV20-1; no clear D gene. The clonotype originates from an adult with an advanced solid tumor such as melanoma, head and neck, liver or kidney cancer. Specimen: CD4+ or CD8+ T cells sorted from blood, collected in a trial of the OX40 agonist ivuxolimab. The CDR3 region has the DNA TGCAGTGCTAGACTGATGGCGGGCTACACCTTC. It yields the protein CSARLMAGYTF.